This T cell receptor (beta chain) was observed in a study of T cell clones after liver transplantation. For the study at large: TCRbeta sequencing after a pre-transplant mixed lymphocyte reaction identified graft-donor-reactive clones, later tracked in post-transplant blood. Timepoints were pre-transplant, pre-withdrawal, and after withdrawal was completed or failed. General study results and limits: Conclusions were preliminary, with small, heterogeneous patient groups.

Trimming took 6 bases from V and 2 from J; bases not matched to a gene: 4. Per germline, CDR1 SNHLY and CDR2 FYNNEI. This CDR3 is built from 14 residues. Measured with immunoSEQ multiplex PCR; TCRdb has only the in-frame clones, and not every one. The sample lists tens of thousands of clones, about 73% occurring once. With regard to this clone: Its antigen is not known.

Sorting of unstimulated PBMCs yielded separate CD3+CD4+ and CD3+CD8+ fractions. The V and J genes are TRBV2 and TRBJ2-3; the match to TRBD2 covers 8 bases. The sample consisted of CD4+ T cells from blood, taken at the approximately 16-month timepoint. This sequence was found in a human patient who received a liver transplant. Some T cells may be transferred from the graft donor. The CDR3 nucleotides read TGTGCCAGCAGGACTAGCGAGGACACAGATACGCAGTATTTT. Its protein is CASRTSEDTDTQYF.